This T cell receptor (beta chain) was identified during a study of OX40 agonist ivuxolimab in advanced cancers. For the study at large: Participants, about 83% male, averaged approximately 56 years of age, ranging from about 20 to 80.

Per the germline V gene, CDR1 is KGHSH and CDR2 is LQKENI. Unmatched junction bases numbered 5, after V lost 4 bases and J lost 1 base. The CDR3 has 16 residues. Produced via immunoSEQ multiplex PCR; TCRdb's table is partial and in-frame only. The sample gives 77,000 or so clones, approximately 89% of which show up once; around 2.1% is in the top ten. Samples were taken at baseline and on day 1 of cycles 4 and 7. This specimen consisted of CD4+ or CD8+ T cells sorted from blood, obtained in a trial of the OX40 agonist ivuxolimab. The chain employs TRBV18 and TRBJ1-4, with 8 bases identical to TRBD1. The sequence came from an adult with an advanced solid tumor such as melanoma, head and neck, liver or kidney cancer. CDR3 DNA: TGTGCCAGCTCACGCCAGGGGGCGAGAACTAATGAAAAACTGTTTTTT. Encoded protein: CASSRQGARTNEKLFF.